Below are 28 T cell receptor delta chains sequenced from a single sample in a study of γδ T cells in repeated Plasmodium falciparum infection. TCRdb reprocessed the multiplex PCR reads using CATT. The repertoire consists of over 45,000 delta-chain clones, with 1.5% to 2% occurring once and the leading ten covering roughly 8.6%. Vgamma9/Vdelta2+ and Vdelta2-negative gammadelta T cells were flow-sorted from PBMC for bulk sequencing. Sequencing used gamma-delta T cells from blood. Every receptor here comes from a pool of human donors (malaria-infected and uninfected, not separated).

This clone was seen repeatedly, ten times or more. The chain links TRDV1 to TRDJ4, with 11 bases fitting TRDD3. No J segment appears in TCRdb, so it was assigned here by matching the sequence to germline. The germline V gene encodes CDR1 TSWWSYY and CDR2 QGS. The J segment lost 0 bases and the V segment lost 4 bases, leaving 31 bases of the junction unmatched. The CDR3 has 24 amino acids. CDR3 DNA: TGTGCTCTTGGGGTACTAAGGCCGACCCCGGTGCGCTGGGGGATACCGCTCCGACCCAGACCCCTGATCTTT. It is translated as CALGVLRPTPVRWGIPLRPRPLIF.

This clone was observed a few times. The mismatch at residue 10 between this DNA's translation and the TCRdb protein of a much larger clone likely reflects a read error; the protein shown is translated from the DNA. The J gene is TRDJ1, the V gene TRDV1; 9 bases align to TRDD3. The J gene, not given by TCRdb, was assigned here from a germline match of the nucleotide sequence. Germline CDR1 TSWWSYY, CDR2 QGS. CDR3 length: 21 residues. With V trimmed by 4 bases and J by 9 bases, 30 bases remained unmatched. The CDR3 loop is CALGVRRRPPFPRGYGGELIF. In DNA form, the CDR3 reads TGTGCTCTTGGGGTACGGAGAAGGCCTCCCTTTCCAAGGGGATACGGGGGGGAACTCATCTTT.

To note about this clone: TCRdb shows a much larger clone's protein in place of this DNA's translation, and the two differ at residue 11, likely through a read error; the protein shown is translated from the DNA. The rearrangement uses TRDV1 and TRDJ1, with TRDD3 identical over 10 bases. No J gene was available from TCRdb, and it was assigned here by a germline match of the DNA. After removal of 5 bases from V and 0 bases from J, the junction contained 12 bases not matched to a gene. Germline V gives CDR1 TSWWSYY, CDR2 QGS. The CDR3 contains 18 residues. The CDR3 coding sequence is TGTGCTCTTGGGCTCAGGAGAGGGGGATACGTGTACACCGATAAACTCATCTTT. Its protein product is CALGLRRGGYVYTDKLIF.

Details on this clone: The protein recorded in TCRdb matches a much larger clone and deviates from this DNA's translation at residue 10, suggesting a read error; the protein here is obtained by translating the DNA. V and J are TRDV1 and TRDJ1; 7 nucleotides align to TRDD3. TCRdb supplies no J gene; here it was assigned by aligning the nucleotide sequence to germline. Per germline, CDR1 TSWWSYY and CDR2 QGS. The CDR3 consists of 17 residues. V was clipped by 4 bases and J by 6 bases; unmatched bases: 17. This CDR3 reads CALGARSPLRLGYKLIF. The CDR3 DNA reads TGTGCTCTTGGGGCTCGCTCCCCCTTACGACTGGGGTATAAACTCATCTTT.

Worth noting for this clone: The TCRdb protein comes from a much larger clone and disagrees with this DNA's translation at residue 10, likely due to a read error; the protein given here is derived from the DNA. CDR3 residues: CACDKLGDRADKLIF. The CDR3 region has the DNA TGTGCCTGTGACAAACTGGGGGATAGAGCCGATAAACTCATCTTT. This chain uses TRDV2 with TRDJ1; 11 bases are a match to TRDD3. TCRdb leaves out the J gene; it was filled in here by matching the DNA to germline. Losses at the gene ends were 2 bases for V and 3 bases for J; bases not matched to a gene: 4. Germline CDR1 and CDR2: GEAIGNYY and EKD. The CDR3 totals 15 residues.

This clone was counted between two and nine times. The protein given by TCRdb reflects a much larger clone and differs at residue 13 from this DNA's translation, likely from a read error; the protein shown is the DNA's translation. V usage is TRDV1 and J usage is TRDJ1, with a weak D call TRDD3 (6 bases). Germline matching of the DNA provided the J gene here, since TCRdb leaves it blank. Trimming pared 0 bases from V and 1 base from J, leaving 27 bases between. CDR1 and CDR2 from the germline V gene are TSWWSYY and QGS. The CDR3 runs to 21 residues. The CDR3 nucleotides are TGTGCTCTTGGGGAACTAAGGCACTACTTCGGATACCCGAGGCCCACCGATAAACTCATCTTT. It translates to CALGELRHYFGYPRPTDKLIF.

This clone showed up just a few times. The TCRdb record carries a much larger clone's protein, which differs from this DNA's translation at residue 15; a read error is the likely cause, and the protein listed here is the DNA translation. The V segment is TRDV1, and no J call was made; the D call of TRDD3 is as the table states it, not checked on the DNA. CDR1 TSWWSYY and CDR2 QGS come from the germline V gene. This CDR3 is built from 17 residues. CDR3 residues: CALGETSYLPQEGGHIF. The CDR3 DNA is TGTGCTCTTGGGGAGACTTCCTACCTCCCGCAAGAAGGTGGACACATCTTT.

This clone was recorded a few times. The translation of this DNA and the TCRdb protein of a much larger clone differ at residue 14, probably owing to a read error; the protein shown here is translated from the DNA. The J segment was not called; the V segment is TRDV1; the table's D gene call, TRDD3, was not cross checked with the DNA. This CDR3 spans 16 amino acids. Per germline, CDR1 TSWWSYY and CDR2 QGS. The CDR3 protein is CALGEPMGMATDKPIF. The CDR3 bases are TGTGCTCTTGGGGAACCGATGGGGATGGCTACCGATAAACCCATCTTT.

A word on this clone: The protein recorded in TCRdb matches a much larger clone and deviates from this DNA's translation at residue 3, suggesting a read error; the protein here is obtained by translating the DNA. This chain links TRDV1 with TRDJ1; the D gene is possibly TRDD3 (5 bases). The CDR3 consists of 11 residues. CDR1 is TSWWSYY and CDR2 is QGS in the germline V gene. The CDR3, as DNA: TGTGCTTTTGGGGAAAATCGTAAACTCATCTTT. This codes for CAFGENRKLIF.

This clone was seen repeatedly, ten times or more. J is TRDJ1 and V is TRDV1; no reliable D call. CDR1 and CDR2 (germline): TSWWSYY, QGS. V was trimmed by 1 base and J by 0 bases, leaving 6 bases between them. The CDR3 sequence is 14 residues long. CDR3 nucleotides: TGTGCTCTTGGGGAACCATACTACACCGATAAACTCATCTTT. This sequence encodes CALGEPYYTDKLIF.

This clone appeared a few times. A read error likely explains why the TCRdb protein, taken from a much larger clone, differs from this DNA's translation at residue 4; the protein shown is translated from the DNA. The chain combines TRDV2 with TRDJ1; TRDD3 aligns across 10 bases. Germline matching of the DNA provided the J gene here, since TCRdb leaves it blank. Germline lookup yields CDR1 GEAIGNYY and CDR2 EKD. V shed 5 bases and J 1 base; nucleotides not matched to a gene: 12. This CDR3 has 17 amino acids. CDR3 bases: TGTGCCTGTGTCATCTTGGGGGATACTTCTTCCACCGATAAACTCATCTTT. This codes for CACVILGDTSSTDKLIF.

This clone appeared a few times. Only one base separates this from a far larger clonotype, so it likely reflects a read error. The sample holds other DNA sequences that translate to the same CDR3. The rearrangement joins TRDV1 to TRDJ1, with 10 bases lining up with TRDD3. The J gene, absent from TCRdb, was called here by matching the DNA to germline. The CDR3 totals 17 residues. With 11 bases clipped from V and 6 bases from J, the junction kept 21 bases outside the gene matches. Germline V lookup: CDR1 TSWWSYY, CDR2 QGS. Here the CDR3 DNA reads TGTGCTTTATGCTGCCCCCATACTGGGGGATCCAACCATAAACTCATCTTT. Its translation is CALCCPHTGGSNHKLIF.

This clone was seen ten or more times. TCRdb shows a much larger clone's protein in place of this DNA's translation, and the two differ at residue 15, likely through a read error; the protein shown is translated from the DNA. CDR3 protein: CALGIEQPAYTDKLTF. The CDR3 DNA sequence: TGTGCTCTTGGGATCGAACAGCCCGCATACACCGATAAACTCACCTTT. The rearrangement uses TRDV1 and TRDJ1; D call uncertain. Germline CDR1 and CDR2: TSWWSYY and QGS. The CDR3 runs to 16 residues.

This clone was recorded at least ten times. The protein in TCRdb stems from a much larger clone and differs at residue 11 from this DNA's translation, likely a read error; here the protein is translated from the DNA. The V and J genes are TRDV2 and TRDJ1; a weak D match, TRDD3 (5 bases). The V gene's germline CDR1 is GEAIGNYY and CDR2 EKD. The CDR3 covers 22 residues. V lost 4 bases and J 0 bases, leaving 35 bases between the germline ends. This CDR3 is CACDKRPRRGGTPNSYTDKLIF. CDR3 bases: TGTGCCTGTGATAAACGCCCTCGTCGGGGGGGTACCCCAAACTCGTACACCGATAAACTCATCTTT.

This chain connects TRDV1 to TRDJ1, with 12 bases that match TRDD3. No J gene was available from TCRdb, and it was assigned here by a germline match of the DNA. Germline V gives CDR1 TSWWSYY, CDR2 QGS. With V trimmed by 2 bases and J by 1 base, 17 bases remained unmatched. The CDR3 runs 21 residues. CDR3 protein: CALGETSRFLGDTGGTDKLIF. Here the CDR3 DNA reads TGTGCTCTTGGGGAAACATCCCGGTTTCTGGGGGATACGGGTGGCACCGATAAACTCATCTTT.

This clone was seen more than once but under ten times. This may come from a read error, since a much larger clone is one base off. This sequence joins TRDV1 and TRDJ1, with TRDD3 matching 8 bases. TCRdb gives no J gene; it was assigned here by matching the DNA to germline. The V gene's germline CDR1 is TSWWSYY and CDR2 QGS. The CDR3 runs 21 residues. V lost 1 base to trimming and J lost 5 bases; unmatched junction nucleotides: 24. CDR3 sequence (DNA): TGTGCTCTTGGGGAACACCGCACGCGACTGGGGGCTCTCCTTATCGTGGATAAACTCATCTTT. Amino acids: CALGEHRTRLGALLIVDKLIF.

By sample share, this clone is medium-sized. The chain combines TRDV3 with TRDJ1; the D is unclear. CDR1 is TVYSNPD and CDR2 is GDNSRS in the germline V gene (reference sequence). The CDR3 totals 15 residues. The CDR3 spells CAAGAYLGYTDKLIF. CDR3 sequence (DNA): TGTGCGGCTGGAGCGTACTTAGGGTACACCGATAAACTCATCTTT. Full variable domain (outside the CDR3, taken from reference TRDV3 and TRDJ1): CDKVTQSSPDQTVASGSEVVLLCTYDTVYSNPDLFWYRIRPDYSFQFVFYGDNSRSEGADFTQGRFSVKHILTQKAFHLVISPVRTEDSATYYCAAGAYLGYTDKLIFGKGTRVTVEP.

This clone is large. The same CDR3 arises from other DNA sequences in this sample as well. The J gene is TRDJ1, the V gene TRDV2; D is unresolved. The CDR3 runs to 14 residues. Looked up from germline, CDR1 is GEAIGNYY and CDR2 is EKD. Trimming removed 3 bases at V and 0 bases at J, with 10 bases between. This chain's CDR3 is CACDSLLNTDKLIF. The CDR3 region has the DNA TGTGCCTGTGACTCCTTACTTAACACCGATAAACTCATCTTT.

About this clone: A read error likely explains why the TCRdb protein, taken from a much larger clone, differs from this DNA's translation at residues 7 and 12; the protein shown is translated from the DNA. The chain uses TRDV1 and TRDJ1; 8 bases agree with TRDD3. The V segment lost 2 bases and the J segment 7 bases; nucleotides outside the gene matches: 12. Germline values: CDR1 TSWWSYY, CDR2 QGS. The CDR3 runs 16 residues. The DNA for the CDR3 is TGTGCTCTTGGGGAATCTTCCTGGGGGAGGTCCGGTAAACTCATCTTT. Translating it yields CALGESSWGRSGKLIF.

This clone has ten or more counts. V gene TRDV1 combines with J gene TRDJ1; 12 bases match TRDD3. Per germline, CDR1 TSWWSYY and CDR2 QGS. The CDR3 is made up of 21 amino acids. V shed 4 bases and J 3 bases; nucleotides not matched to a gene: 21. The DNA for the CDR3 is TGTGCTCTTGGGGCAAAGGCCTTCCTCCGTACTGGGGGATACTGGGCCGATAAACTCATCTTT. The encoded protein is CALGAKAFLRTGGYWADKLIF.

This clone has just a few counts. TCRdb's protein, taken from a much larger clone, differs from this DNA's translation at residue 3, likely owing to a read error; the protein displayed comes from the DNA. The chain recombines TRDV1 with TRDJ1, with TRDD3 as a possible D gene (6 bases). The J gene was not available in TCRdb and was assigned here by matching the DNA to germline segments. The CDR3 loop spans 21 amino acids. The germline V gene encodes CDR1 TSWWSYY and CDR2 QGS. The CDR3 DNA reads as TGTGCTCCTGGGGTCCCGGGGCCGGGGCCGATGAGTCGGGAGAACACCGATAAACTCATCTTT. Protein sequence: CAPGVPGPGPMSRENTDKLIF.

About this clone: With only one base between it and a far larger clone, this is likely a read error. This sample includes further DNA sequences coding for the same CDR3. The V call is TRDV1, the J call TRDJ1; 7 bases agree with TRDD3. No J gene was available from TCRdb, and it was assigned here by a germline match of the DNA. V shed 0 bases and J 0 bases; nucleotides not matched to a gene: 22. Germline CDR1 and CDR2: TSWWSYY and QGS. This CDR3 comprises 22 residues. CDR3 DNA: TGTGCTCTTGGGGAACTAGCTTTCTACTGGGGACTGGGAGTCTCTAACACCGATAAACTCATCTTT. This translates into CALGELAFYWGLGVSNTDKLIF.

About this clone: The protein held in TCRdb is that of a much larger clone and does not match this DNA's translation at residue 6, likely because of a read error; the protein shown is translated from the DNA. The V and J genes are TRDV1 and TRDJ1, with 8 bases matching TRDD3. Assignment of the J gene here rests on matching the DNA to germline, because TCRdb gives none. This CDR3 has 19 amino acids. Germline V lookup: CDR1 TSWWSYY, CDR2 QGS. Written as DNA, the CDR3 is TGTGCTCTTGGGCTGGAAGGCCGGGAGCACTGGGGGCCCACCCATAAACTCATCTTT. This codes for CALGLEGREHWGPTHKLIF.

This clone was recorded a few times. The protein given by TCRdb reflects a much larger clone and differs at residue 4 from this DNA's translation, likely from a read error; the protein shown is the DNA's translation. The chain carries TRDV2 and TRDJ1; D unclear. The J gene, left out of TCRdb, was set here by checking the DNA against germline. The CDR3 spans 16 residues. Germline CDR1 is GEAIGNYY and CDR2 is EKD. CDR3 DNA sequence: TGTGCCTGTGGCACCTTGGTGGGTGACTACACCGATAAACTCATCTTT. Its protein product is CACGTLVGDYTDKLIF.

This clone has just a few counts. TCRdb's protein for this DNA is that of a much larger clone and differs from the translation at residue 10, likely a read error; the protein shown is the DNA translation. At the DNA level, this CDR3 is encoded by other sequences in the same sample as well. The chain carries TRDV1 and TRDJ1; possible D gene TRDD3, 6 bases. The germline CDR1 and CDR2 sequences are TSWWSYY and QGS. V lost 5 bases to trimming and J lost 13 bases, with 17 bases between them. This CDR3 has 12 amino acids. CDR3 loop: CALGMGADKPIF. The CDR3 coding sequence is TGTGCTCTTGGGATGGGGGCCGATAAGCCCATCTTT.

This clone was counted between two and nine times. The protein recorded in TCRdb matches a much larger clone and deviates from this DNA's translation at residue 3, suggesting a read error; the protein here is obtained by translating the DNA. V and J are TRDV1 and TRDJ1; TRDD3 agrees at 11 bases. TCRdb is silent on the J gene; assignment here came from matching the DNA to germline. CDR1 is TSWWSYY, CDR2 QGS, per germline. This CDR3 has 23 residues. The chain's CDR3 is CAPGELQLPSYWLGDTSTDKLIF. In nucleotides, the CDR3 is TGTGCTCCTGGGGAACTTCAACTTCCTTCCTACTGGCTGGGGGATACTTCCACCGATAAACTCATCTTT.

This clone was counted only a few times. The mismatch at residue 11 between this DNA's translation and the TCRdb protein of a much larger clone likely reflects a read error; the protein shown is translated from the DNA. CDR3 residues: CALGELVYASGGIKWTDKLIF. The CDR3 nucleotides read TGTGCTCTTGGGGAACTAGTATACGCCTCCGGGGGGATAAAGTGGACCGATAAACTCATCTTT. The V gene is TRDV1, the J gene TRDJ1; 8 bases are a match to TRDD3. TCRdb lists no J gene, so it was determined here by aligning the DNA to germline. The V gene end was trimmed by 0 bases and the J gene end by 2 bases; junction bases not matched to a gene: 20. CDR1 is TSWWSYY and CDR2 is QGS in the germline V gene. The CDR3 length is 21 residues.

Note on this clone: TCRdb's entry gives the protein of a much larger clone, which mismatches this DNA's translation at residues 3 and 7, likely from a read error; the protein reported here is translated from the DNA. The rearrangement links TRDV1 to TRDJ1; a possible D gene is TRDD3 (6 bases). The CDR3 is 19 residues long. Germline V CDR1 and CDR2: TSWWSYY, QGS. CDR3 in amino acids: CAPGFRRGPWDIKTDKLIF. In DNA, the CDR3 is TGTGCTCCTGGGTTCCGTAGGGGTCCCTGGGATATTAAGACCGATAAACTCATCTTT.